This T cell receptor beta chain originates from a study of blood T cells in healthy people across ages. Per individual sample, total RNA of at least 6 micrograms was extracted. Germline values: CDR1 MNHNY, CDR2 SVGAGI (reference sequence). The CDR3 runs to 10 residues. V was shortened by 11 bases and J by 11 bases, with 12 bases between the two germline ends. Points from the study as a whole: With age, beta diversity per million T cells declined roughly linearly, significantly by roughly 40.

A note on this clonotype: Antigen: not known.

Alongside a J-beta primer mix, a sample-barcoded 5' primer served in a second PCR lasting 7 to 11 cycles. Each cDNA molecule carried a tag from a template-switch adaptor that contained 12 random nucleotides. TCRdb processed the 5' RACE reads anew with MiXCR; each CDR3 protein has one entry. The repertoire holds around 850,000 distinct CDR3 sequences, under 40% seen once, with 10% to 15% in the top ten. This TCR was recovered from a man between 18 and 29 years old in good health. The sample comprised blood. The rearrangement links TRBV6-6 to TRBJ2-2, with D possibly TRBD2 on 6 matching bases. The DNA for the CDR3 is TGTGCCGCGGGGATTGGTGAGCTGTTTTTT. It yields the protein CAAGIGELFF.